This T cell receptor beta chain originates from a study of T cell clonotyping in hematopoietic cell transplantation. The study, taken as a whole, reports: Few recipient clonotypes overlapped donors; over 95% were de novo at given depth. Pathologically expanded recipient clonotypes increased progressively from day 30 to day 180 as diversity fell.

Assay: immunoSEQ multiplex PCR; the TCRdb copy retains only in-frame clones and omits some. The profile covers several thousand clones, with roughly 87% appearing a single time and 25% to 35% taken by the ten largest. The V gene's germline CDR1 is GTSNPN and CDR2 SVGIG (reference sequence). The CDR3 covers 13 residues. Germline trimming cut 0 bases from V and 6 bases from J; bases unmatched to any gene: 4. With respect to this clone: The antigen is undetermined.

The time point is: recipient sample about 28 days before transplant, after cytoreduction. Recipient blood drawn about 28 days pretransplant and days 30, 100, 180 after. The specimen was peripheral blood mononuclear cells, collected before stem cell transplant. The receptor's source is a woman aged 55-75 years with acute myeloid leukemia. Some clones in this sample may be carry-over from other donors' samples. The gene calls are TRBV30 and TRBJ1-2, with 7 nucleotides matching TRBD1. CDR3: CAWSVSGGDGYTF. CDR3 DNA: TGTGCCTGGAGTGTTTCAGGGGGAGATGGCTACACCTTC.